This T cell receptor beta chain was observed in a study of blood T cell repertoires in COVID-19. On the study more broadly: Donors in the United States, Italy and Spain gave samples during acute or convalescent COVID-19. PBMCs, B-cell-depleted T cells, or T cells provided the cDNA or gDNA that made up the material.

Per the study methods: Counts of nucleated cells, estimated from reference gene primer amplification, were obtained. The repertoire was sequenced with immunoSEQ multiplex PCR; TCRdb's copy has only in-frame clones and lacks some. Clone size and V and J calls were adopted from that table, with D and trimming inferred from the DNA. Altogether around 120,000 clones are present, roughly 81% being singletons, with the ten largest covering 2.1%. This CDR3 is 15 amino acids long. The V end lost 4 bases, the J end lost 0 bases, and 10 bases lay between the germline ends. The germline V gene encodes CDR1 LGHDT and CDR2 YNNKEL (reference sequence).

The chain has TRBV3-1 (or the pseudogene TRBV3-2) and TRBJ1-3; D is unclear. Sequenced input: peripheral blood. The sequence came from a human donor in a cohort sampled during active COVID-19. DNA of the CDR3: TGTGCCAGCAGCCTACGGGTGGACTCTGGAAACACCATATATTTT. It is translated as CASSLRVDSGNTIYF.